This T cell receptor (beta chain) originates from a study of sequential checkpoint blockade in melanoma. In the study overall: Both treatment sequences were followed by maintenance nivolumab.

Treatment specified: randomized to nivolumab then ipilimumab (arm A) or the reverse (arm B). DNA-damaging chemotherapy had not been given to any patient beforehand. Live CD3+CD8+ CD19− CD56− cells were sorted from PBMCs. This CDR3 region has 14 residues. Germline CDR1 and CDR2: SGHRS and YFSETQ. The V end was cut by 3 bases, the J end by 4 bases, with 13 bases between. Assay used: immunoSEQ multiplex PCR; TCRdb lists only in-frame clones, some missing. The sample includes some 19,000 clones, approximately 82% seen only once; the top ten take 30% to 45%. Sequenced material: CD8+ T cells sorted from blood (inferred from file names), taken from a patient given nivolumab and ipilimumab in sequence. The receptor comes from a human donor with melanoma. The rearrangement joins TRBV5-1 to TRBJ1-1; D remains unclear. The CDR3 coding sequence is TGCGCCAGCAGCTCGACGGGAGGAAGCACTGAAGCTTTCTTT. This sequence encodes CASSSTGGSTEAFF. Using reference TRBV5-1 and TRBJ1-1 for the parts outside the CDR3, the full variable domain is KAGVTQTPRYLIKTRGQQVTLSCSPISGHRSVSWYQQTPGQGLQFLFEYFSETQRNKGNFPGRFSGRQFSNSRSEMNVSTLELGDSALYLCASSSTGGSTEAFFGQGTRLTVV.